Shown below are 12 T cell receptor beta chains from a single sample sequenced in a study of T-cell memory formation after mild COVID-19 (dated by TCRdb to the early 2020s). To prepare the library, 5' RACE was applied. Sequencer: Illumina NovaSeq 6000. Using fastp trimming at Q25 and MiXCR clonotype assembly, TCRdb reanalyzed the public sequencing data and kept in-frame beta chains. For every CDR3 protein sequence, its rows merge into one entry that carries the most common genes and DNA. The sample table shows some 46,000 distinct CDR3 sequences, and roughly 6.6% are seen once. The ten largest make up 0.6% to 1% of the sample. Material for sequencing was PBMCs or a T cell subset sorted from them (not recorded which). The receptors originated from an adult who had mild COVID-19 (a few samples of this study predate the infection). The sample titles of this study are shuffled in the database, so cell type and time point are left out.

CDR3 protein: CASSPNPGDTQYF. CDR3 sequence (DNA): TGTGCCAGCAGTCCCAACCCCGGAGATACGCAGTATTTT. The gene calls are TRBV28 and TRBJ2-3; D gene uncertain. CDR3 length equals 13 residues. Germline CDR1 and CDR2: MDHEN and SYDVKM. Trimming left V 5 bases short and J 5 bases short, with 11 bases between.

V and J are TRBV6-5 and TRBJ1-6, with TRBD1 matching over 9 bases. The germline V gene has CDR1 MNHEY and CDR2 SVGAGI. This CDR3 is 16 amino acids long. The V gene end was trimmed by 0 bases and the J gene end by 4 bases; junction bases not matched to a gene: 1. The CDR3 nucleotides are TGTGCCAGCAGTTACTCAGGGACAGGGTATAATTCACCCCTCCACTTT. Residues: CASSYSGTGYNSPLHF.

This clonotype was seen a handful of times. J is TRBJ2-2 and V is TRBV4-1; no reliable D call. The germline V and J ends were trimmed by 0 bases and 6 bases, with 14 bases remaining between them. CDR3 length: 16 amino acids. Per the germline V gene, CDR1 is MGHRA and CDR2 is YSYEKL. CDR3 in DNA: TGCGCCAGCAGCCAAGATCAGGATAGGGCCTCCGGGGAGCTGTTTTTT. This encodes CASSQDQDRASGELFF.

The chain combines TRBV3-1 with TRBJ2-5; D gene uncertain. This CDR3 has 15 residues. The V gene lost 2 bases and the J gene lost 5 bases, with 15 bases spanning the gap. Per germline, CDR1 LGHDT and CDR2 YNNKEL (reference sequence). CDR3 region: CASSQSVNTPETQYF. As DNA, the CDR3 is TGTGCCAGCAGCCAAAGCGTCAATACCCCGGAGACCCAGTACTTC.

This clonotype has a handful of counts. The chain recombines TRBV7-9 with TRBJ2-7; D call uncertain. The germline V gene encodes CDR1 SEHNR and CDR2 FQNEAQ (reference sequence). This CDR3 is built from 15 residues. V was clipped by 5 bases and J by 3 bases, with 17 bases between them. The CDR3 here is CASSPASTAFYEQYF. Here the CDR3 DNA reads TGTGCCAGCAGCCCGGCGTCTACAGCCTTCTACGAGCAGTACTTC.

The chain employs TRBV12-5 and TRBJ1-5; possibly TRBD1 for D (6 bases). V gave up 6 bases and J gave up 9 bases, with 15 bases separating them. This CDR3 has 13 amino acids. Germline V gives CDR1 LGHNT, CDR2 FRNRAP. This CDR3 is CASGPGTMRPQHF. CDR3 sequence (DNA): TGTGCTAGTGGCCCAGGGACAATGCGGCCCCAGCATTTT.

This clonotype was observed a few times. The CDR3 nucleotides read TGCGCCAGCAGTGCCGGGGGGGCGGGGGATACGCAGTATTTT. Translated, it gives CASSAGGAGDTQYF. This sequence joins TRBV10-2 and TRBJ2-3; 8 bases line up with TRBD2. The V gene end was trimmed by 4 bases and the J gene end by 6 bases; junction bases not matched to a gene: 6. Germline-derived CDR1 and CDR2 are WSHSY and SAAADI. The CDR3 spans 14 residues.

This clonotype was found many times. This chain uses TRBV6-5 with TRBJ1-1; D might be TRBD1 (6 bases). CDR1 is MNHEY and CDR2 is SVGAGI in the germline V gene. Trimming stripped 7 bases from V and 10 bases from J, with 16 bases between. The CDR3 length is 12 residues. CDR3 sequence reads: CASTPGGGTAFF. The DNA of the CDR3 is TGTGCCAGCACCCCCGGAGGGGGGACAGCTTTCTTT.

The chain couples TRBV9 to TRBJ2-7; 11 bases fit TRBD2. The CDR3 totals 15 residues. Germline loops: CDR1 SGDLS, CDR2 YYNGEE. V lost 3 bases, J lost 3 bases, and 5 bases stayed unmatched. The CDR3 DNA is TGTGCCAGCAGCGCCGGGACTAGCGGACTCTACGAGCAGTACTTC. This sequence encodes CASSAGTSGLYEQYF.

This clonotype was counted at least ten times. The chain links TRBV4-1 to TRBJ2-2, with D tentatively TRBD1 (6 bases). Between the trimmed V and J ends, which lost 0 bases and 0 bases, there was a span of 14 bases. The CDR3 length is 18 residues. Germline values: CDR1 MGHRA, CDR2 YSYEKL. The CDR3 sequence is CASSQDDLGTTNTGELFF. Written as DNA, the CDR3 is TGCGCCAGCAGCCAAGATGATTTGGGGACAACGAACACCGGGGAGCTGTTTTTT.

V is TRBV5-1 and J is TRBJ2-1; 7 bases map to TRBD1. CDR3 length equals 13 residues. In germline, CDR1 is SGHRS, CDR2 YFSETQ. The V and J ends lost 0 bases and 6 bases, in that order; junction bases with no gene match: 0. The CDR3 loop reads CASSLGTGNEQFF. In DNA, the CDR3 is TGCGCCAGCAGCTTGGGGACAGGCAATGAGCAGTTCTTC.

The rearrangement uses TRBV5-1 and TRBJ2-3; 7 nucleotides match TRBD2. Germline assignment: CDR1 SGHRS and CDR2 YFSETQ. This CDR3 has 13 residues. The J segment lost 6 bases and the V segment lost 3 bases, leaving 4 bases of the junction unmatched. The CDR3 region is CASSSGGSDTQYF. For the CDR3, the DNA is TGCGCCAGCAGCTCGGGAGGCTCGGATACGCAGTATTTT.